A single sample is the source of the 8 T cell receptor beta chains below, sequenced in a study of long-term antiretroviral therapy in people with HIV (dated by TCRdb to between 2021 and 2024). The immunoSEQ hsTCRB v3.0 assay was used at survey level resolution for TRB variable region sequencing. TCRdb carries this immuneACCESS record with in-frame sequences only. Its versions omit some clonotypes, under half of them owing to an unresolved V gene in the studies checked, with the rest unexplained. The sample table contains approximately 23,000 clones; only one count was recorded for around 87% of them. Around 5.2% of the sample belongs to the ten largest clones. The sample was unsorted PBMCs, taken roughly 2.7 years after starting antiretroviral therapy. Receptor source: a man aged 40-50 years with HIV.

The rearrangement joins TRBV11-2 to TRBJ2-7; no firm D call. The CDR3 runs 15 residues. V lost 6 bases and J lost 2, with 17 bases in between. Looked up from germline, CDR1 is SGHAT and CDR2 is FQNNGV. CDR3 DNA sequence: TGTGCCAGCAGTCTCTCCCGGGTTTCACCCTACGAGCAGTACTTC. Its translation: CASSLSRVSPYEQYF.

V and J are TRBV7-9 and TRBJ2-2; TRBD1 aligns across 10 bases. V was pared by 6 bases and J by 5 bases, with 9 bases of the junction left unmatched. The CDR3 spans 16 residues. CDR1 and CDR2 (germline): SEHNR, FQNEAQ (reference sequence). The CDR3: CASRYPGTGVTGELFF. CDR3 nucleotide sequence: TGTGCCAGCAGGTATCCCGGGACAGGGGTAACCGGGGAGCTGTTTTTT.

V and J are TRBV7-6 and TRBJ2-7, with unresolved D. In germline, CDR1 is SGHVS, CDR2 FNYEAQ. With 4 bases removed from V and 0 bases from J, the gap between germline ends came to 16 bases. The CDR3 contains 16 residues. CDR3 region: CASSSALGPNSYEQYF. The CDR3 nucleotides read TGTGCCAGCAGCTCGGCCCTAGGGCCTAACTCCTACGAGCAGTACTTC.

The gene calls are TRBV7-2 and TRBJ1-2; D uncertain. Germline loops: CDR1 SGHTA, CDR2 FQGNSA. The V gene lost 0 bases and the J gene lost 4 bases, with 9 bases spanning the gap. The CDR3 is 14 residues long. In DNA, the CDR3 is TGTGCCAGCAGCTTAGCAGGGCCCACCTATGGCTACACCTTC. It is translated as CASSLAGPTYGYTF.

V is TRBV4-2 and J is TRBJ2-2, with unresolved D. Deletions cut 1 base from V and 0 bases from J, with 6 bases between. The V gene's germline CDR1 is LGHNA and CDR2 YNFKEQ. This CDR3 has 15 amino acids. Here the CDR3 reads CASSQVGANTGELFF. CDR3 nucleotide sequence: TGTGCCAGCAGCCAAGTAGGAGCGAACACCGGGGAGCTGTTTTTT.

The chain uses TRBV5-1 and TRBJ2-5; the match to TRBD2 covers 11 bases. V lost 5 bases, J lost 7 bases, and 13 bases stayed unmatched. The germline V gene encodes CDR1 SGHRS and CDR2 YFSETQ. The length of the CDR3 is 16 residues. The CDR3: CASSMSSGGTPGTQYF. CDR3 nucleotides: TGCGCCAGCAGTATGTCTAGCGGGGGGACCCCAGGGACCCAGTACTTC.

The gene calls are TRBV6-6 and TRBJ2-7; D is ambiguous. V lost 7 bases to trimming and J lost 6 bases, with 13 bases between them. Looked up from germline, CDR1 is MNHNY and CDR2 is SVGAGI (reference sequence). The CDR3 totals 12 residues. CDR3 sequence: CASTETPIEQYF. DNA for the CDR3: TGTGCCAGCACTGAGACCCCCATCGAGCAGTACTTC.

This chain joins TRBV6-5 and TRBJ2-7; tentative D call: TRBD1 (6 bases). Trimming took off 2 bases at V and 4 bases at J, with 12 bases between the two ends. The CDR3 is made up of 14 amino acids. Germline CDR1 is MNHEY and CDR2 is SVGAGI. The CDR3 loop is CASSYQGLPYEQYF. The CDR3 DNA sequence: TGTGCCAGCAGTTACCAGGGGCTTCCTTACGAGCAGTACTTC.